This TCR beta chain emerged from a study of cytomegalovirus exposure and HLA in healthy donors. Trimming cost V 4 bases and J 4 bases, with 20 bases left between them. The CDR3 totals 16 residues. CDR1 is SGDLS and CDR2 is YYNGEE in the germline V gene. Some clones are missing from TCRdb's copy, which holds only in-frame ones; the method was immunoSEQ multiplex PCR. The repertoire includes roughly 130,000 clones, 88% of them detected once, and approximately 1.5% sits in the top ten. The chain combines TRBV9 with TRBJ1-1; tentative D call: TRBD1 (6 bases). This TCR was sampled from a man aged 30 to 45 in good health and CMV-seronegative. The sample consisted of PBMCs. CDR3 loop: CASSPGEGRGFTEAFF. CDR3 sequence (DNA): TGTGCCAGCAGCCCTGGGGAGGGGAGGGGGTTCACTGAAGCTTTCTTT.